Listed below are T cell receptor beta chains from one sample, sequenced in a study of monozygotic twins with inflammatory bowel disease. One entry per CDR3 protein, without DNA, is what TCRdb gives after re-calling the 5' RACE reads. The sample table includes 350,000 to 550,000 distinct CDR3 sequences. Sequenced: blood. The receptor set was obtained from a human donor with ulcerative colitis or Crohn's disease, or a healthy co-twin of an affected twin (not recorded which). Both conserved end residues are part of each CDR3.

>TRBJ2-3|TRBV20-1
CSARLGGDTQYF
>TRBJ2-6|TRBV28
CASSPVTGAAGANVLTF
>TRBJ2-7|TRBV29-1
CSVEEGGPEQYF
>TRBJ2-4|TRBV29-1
CSINAAKNIQYF
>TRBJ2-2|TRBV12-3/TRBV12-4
CASSRQGGLNTGELFF
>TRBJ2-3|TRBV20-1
CSARLADENTQYF
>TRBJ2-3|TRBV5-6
CASSLGSGVSTDTQYF
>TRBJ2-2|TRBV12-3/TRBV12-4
CASGFTNTGELFF
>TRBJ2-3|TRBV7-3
CASSKGTGTDTQYF
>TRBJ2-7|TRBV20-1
CSAPTGGIDEQYF
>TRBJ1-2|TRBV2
CASSSGVGNYGYTF
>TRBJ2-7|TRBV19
CATKPEEGGRSYEQYF
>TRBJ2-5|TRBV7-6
CASSPHPGTSEFRTQYF
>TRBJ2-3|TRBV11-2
CASSLDLRQGFTDTQYF
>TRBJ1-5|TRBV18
CASSLAADNQPQHF
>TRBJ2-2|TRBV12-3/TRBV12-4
CASSLLYHQDTGELFF
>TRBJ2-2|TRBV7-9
CASSRTPTGSGELFF
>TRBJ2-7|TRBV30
CAWSDLSSYEQYF
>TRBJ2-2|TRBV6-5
CASSYSILGTGELFF
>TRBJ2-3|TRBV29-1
CSVWGTEPLDTQYF
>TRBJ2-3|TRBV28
CASSSRTASDPDTQYF
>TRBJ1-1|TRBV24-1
CATSDRGNTEAFF
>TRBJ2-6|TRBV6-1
CASKTRGSGANVLTF
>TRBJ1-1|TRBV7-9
CASSSVRDTAEAFF
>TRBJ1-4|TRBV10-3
CAISEGQNNEKLFF
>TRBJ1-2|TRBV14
CASSQAPARVSGYTF
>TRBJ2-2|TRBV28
CASSLRVGELFF
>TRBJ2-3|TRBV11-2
CASSLGHSTDTQYF
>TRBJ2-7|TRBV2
CASLAGPDSYEQYF
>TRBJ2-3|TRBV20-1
CSSTSGTSYSTDTQYF
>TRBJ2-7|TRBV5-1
CASSRSGEGEQYF
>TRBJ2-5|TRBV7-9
CASGTSQETQYF
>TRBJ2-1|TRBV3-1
CASSHLAGPNEQFF
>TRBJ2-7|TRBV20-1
CSASRGGAGAYEQYF
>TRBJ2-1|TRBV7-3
CASSLAGGPSNEQFF
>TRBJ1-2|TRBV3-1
CASSPRQGAGYTF
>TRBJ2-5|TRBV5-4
CASSINDRKETQYF